This entry concerns a single T cell receptor beta chain. Its target is unknown. Germline V lookup: CDR1 SGDLS, CDR2 YYNGEE. The CDR3 consists of 18 residues. Trimming took 0 bases from V and 5 from J; bases not matched to a gene: 7. This sample is part of a study of CD8+ T cells in alopecia areata. Study-wide findings and caveats: For patients receiving tofacitinib, scalp clonality and expanded CD8+ clones among the top 100 significantly decreased.

Treatment described: oral pan-JAK inhibitor, 5-10 mg twice daily. Peripheral blood and lesional scalp punch biopsies were taken from alopecia areata patients. After isolation, RNA underwent reverse transcription to generate cDNA as the sequencing template. Sequenced by immunoSEQ multiplex PCR; TCRdb stores in-frame clones only, minus some. The sample lists around 19,000 clones, around three fifths occurring once. The rearrangement joins TRBV9 to TRBJ2-1; 14 bases line up with TRBD2. The sequencing used skin, collected at week 4, from a patient treated with tofacitinib. The sequence derives from a human donor with alopecia areata. CDR3 in amino acids: CASSVGLAGGALDNEQFF. CDR3 nucleotides: TGTGCCAGCAGCGTAGGACTAGCGGGGGGGGCGCTGGACAATGAGCAGTTCTTC. The full variable domain, with the rest looked up from reference TRBV9 and TRBJ2-1, is DSGVTQTPKHLITATGQRVTLRCSPRSGDLSVYWYQQSLDQGLQFLIQYYNGEERAKGNILERFSAQQFPDLHSELNLSSLELGDSALYFCASSVGLAGGALDNEQFFGPGTRLTVL.